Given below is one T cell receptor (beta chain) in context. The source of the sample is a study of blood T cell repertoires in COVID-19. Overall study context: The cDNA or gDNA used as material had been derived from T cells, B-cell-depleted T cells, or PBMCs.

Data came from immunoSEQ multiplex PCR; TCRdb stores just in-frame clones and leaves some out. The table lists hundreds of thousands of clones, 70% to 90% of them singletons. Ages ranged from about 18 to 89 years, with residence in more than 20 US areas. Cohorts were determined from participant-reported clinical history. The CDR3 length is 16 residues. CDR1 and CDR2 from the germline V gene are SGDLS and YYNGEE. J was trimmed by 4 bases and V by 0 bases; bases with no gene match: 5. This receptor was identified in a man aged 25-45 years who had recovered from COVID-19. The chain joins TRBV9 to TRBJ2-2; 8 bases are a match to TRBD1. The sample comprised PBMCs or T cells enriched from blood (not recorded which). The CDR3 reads CASSVDWQGATGELFF. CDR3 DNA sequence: TGTGCCAGCAGCGTAGACTGGCAGGGGGCCACCGGGGAGCTGTTTTTT.